This is a list of T cell receptor beta chains from one sample in a study of blood T cells in healthy people across ages. TCRdb reanalysed the 5' RACE reads using MiXCR and keeps one entry per CDR3 protein. The table lists about 690,000 distinct CDR3 sequences, about 43% of them singletons, with approximately 29% in the top ten. The sequencing sample was made of blood. The receptors stem from a man at least 80 years old in good health. Both conserved end residues are part of each CDR3. A D gene is named only where the DNA matches it firmly. Size values are once, few and many counts, or a class for expanded clones, and some rows have none.

j_gene,v_gene,d_gene,abundance,CDR3aa,CDR3nt
TRBJ1-1,TRBV18,-,-,CASSDGRKNTEAFF,TGTGCCAGCTCAGATGGACGGAAGAACACTGAAGCTTTCTTT
TRBJ2-1,TRBV6-2/TRBV6-3,-,-,CASSYEEGVVGGAYNEQFF,TGTGCCAGCAGTTATGAGGAGGGGGTAGTAGGGGGGGCCTACAATGAGCAGTTCTTC
TRBJ2-3,TRBV9,-,-,CASSVMRERPDTQYF,TGTGCCAGCAGCGTAATGAGGGAGAGGCCAGATACGCAGTATTTT
TRBJ2-1,TRBV14,-,few,CASSQVTEQFF,TGTGCCAGCAGCCAAGTTACTGAGCAGTTCTTC
TRBJ2-1,TRBV20-1,-,few,CSASLRDSYNEQFF,TGCAGTGCTAGCCTCCGGGATTCGTACAATGAGCAGTTCTTC
TRBJ2-1,TRBV6-2/TRBV6-3,-,-,CASNPKLGRSNEQFF,TGTGCCAGCAACCCTAAACTGGGGAGAAGCAATGAGCAGTTCTTC
TRBJ1-1,TRBV14,TRBD1,-,CASSKGQRNTGAFF,TGTGCCAGCAGCAAGGGACAGAGGAACACTGGAGCTTTCTTT
TRBJ2-7,TRBV12-3/TRBV12-4,-,-,CASSALRGGEQYF,TGTGCCAGCAGTGCGCTCAGGGGTGGCGAGCAGTACTTC
TRBJ1-4,TRBV7-9,-,-,CASSLAPPRDREKLFF,TGTGCCAGCAGCTTAGCCCCCCCCAGAGACCGTGAAAAACTGTTTTTT
TRBJ1-5,TRBV12-3/TRBV12-4,TRBD1,many,CASTLDRGANRQPQHF,TGTGCCAGCACCCTCGACAGGGGGGCGAATCGACAGCCCCAGCATTTT
TRBJ2-7,TRBV18,TRBD1,once,CASSPTGESSYEQYF,TGTGCCAGCTCACCGACAGGGGAAAGCTCCTACGAGCAGTACTTC
TRBJ1-1,TRBV5-5,TRBD1,-,CASRLQDRGPNTEAFF,TGTGCCAGCAGATTACAAGACAGGGGACCAAACACTGAAGCTTTCTTT
TRBJ2-7,TRBV12-3/TRBV12-4,TRBD2,-,CASSSGLAGANYEQYF,TGTGCCAGCAGTTCCGGACTAGCGGGGGCAAACTACGAGCAGTACTTC
TRBJ1-2,TRBV9,-,-,CASSVRRGSPYGYTF,TGTGCCAGCAGCGTTAGGCGGGGGTCCCCATATGGCTACACCTTC
TRBJ1-2,TRBV7-9,TRBD1,few,CASSQNTGGANGYTF,TGTGCCAGCAGCCAGAACACAGGGGGCGCGAATGGCTACACCTTC
TRBJ1-1,TRBV20-1,-,-,CSASSGKGRGTEAFF,TGCAGTGCTAGTTCGGGGAAAGGGAGAGGGACTGAAGCTTTCTTT
TRBJ1-4,TRBV6-6,-,-,CASSYKREGDEKLFF,TGTGCCAGCAGTTACAAAAGGGAGGGTGATGAAAAACTGTTTTTT
TRBJ2-3,TRBV11-2,-,few,CASSSRPSAAGNTQYF,TGTGCCAGCAGCTCTCGACCTAGCGCCGCCGGGAATACGCAGTATTTT
TRBJ1-4,TRBV12-3/TRBV12-4,-,few,CASRREEGANEKLFF,TGTGCCAGCAGACGCGAGGAGGGCGCTAATGAAAAACTGTTTTTT
TRBJ2-1,TRBV6-1,TRBD2,-,CASTGTSGSALDNEQFF,TGTGCCAGCACAGGGACTAGCGGGAGTGCCTTAGACAATGAGCAGTTCTTC
TRBJ2-3,TRBV4-2,-,many,CASSQDSASGTDTQYF,TGCGCCAGCAGCCAAGATTCGGCTAGCGGCACAGATACGCAGTATTTT
TRBJ2-4,TRBV5-1,-,-,CASSPRLGTKNIQYF,TGCGCCAGCAGCCCGAGACTGGGGACCAAAAACATTCAGTACTTC
TRBJ2-1,TRBV6-2/TRBV6-3,-,-,CAGSQYNEQFF,TGTGCCGGCAGCCAATACAATGAGCAGTTCTTC
TRBJ2-1,TRBV6-2/TRBV6-3,-,-,CASSYSLGGRNEQFF,TGTGCCAGCAGTTACTCTCTAGGAGGGCGGAATGAGCAGTTCTTC
TRBJ2-1,TRBV29-1,TRBD2,-,CSVLSGYNEQFF,TGCAGCGTTCTTAGCGGGTACAATGAGCAGTTCTTC
TRBJ2-2,TRBV3-1,TRBD2,-,CASSRTSGGATGELFF,TGTGCCAGCAGTCGGACTAGCGGGGGCGCGACCGGGGAGCTGTTTTTT
TRBJ1-6,TRBV29-1,TRBD1,few,CSVAGTGRNSPLHF,TGCAGCGTTGCCGGGACAGGGAGAAATTCACCCCTCCACTTT
TRBJ2-1,TRBV7-6,-,-,CASSFSTTFNEQFF,TGTGCCAGCAGTTTTAGCACTACCTTCAATGAGCAGTTCTTC
TRBJ2-4,TRBV10-2,-,few,CASSADSLVQYF,TGCGCCAGCAGTGCTGACAGTTTGGTGCAGTACTTC
TRBJ2-1,TRBV4-3,-,-,CASSQDVPSSYSEQFF,TGCGCCAGCAGCCAAGATGTGCCTAGCTCCTACAGTGAGCAGTTCTTC
TRBJ2-7,TRBV6-5,TRBD2,-,CASSFSAGVGEQYF,TGTGCCAGCAGCTTTTCAGCGGGAGTGGGCGAGCAGTACTTC
TRBJ2-4,TRBV6-1,-,once,CASSSLKEQYF,TGTGCCAGCAGTTCCTTGAAGGAGCAGTACTTC
TRBJ2-7,TRBV6-5,-,-,CASIRDYEQYF,TGTGCCAGCATTCGGGACTACGAGCAGTACTTC
TRBJ2-7,TRBV6-2/TRBV6-3,-,few,CASRALDEQYF,TGTGCCAGCCGGGCATTAGACGAGCAGTACTTC
TRBJ1-2,TRBV7-2,TRBD1,-,CASSHPPPRQGAQKGYTF,TGTGCCAGCAGCCACCCTCCCCCAAGACAGGGGGCGCAAAAAGGCTACACCTTC
TRBJ2-7,TRBV4-3,TRBD1,many,CASSQVRGQYYEQYF,TGCGCCAGCAGCCAAGTGAGGGGACAGTACTACGAGCAGTACTTC
TRBJ2-1,TRBV4-3,TRBD1,-,CASSQDRTGRRKQFF,TGCGCCAGCAGCCAAGATCGGACAGGGAGAAGGAAGCAGTTCTTC
TRBJ1-2,TRBV9,-,-,CASSVRGEDYGYTF,TGTGCCAGCAGCGTACGGGGCGAGGACTATGGCTACACCTTC
TRBJ1-2,TRBV6-5,TRBD1,few,CASSRSDRGRRGGYTF,TGTGCCAGCAGTAGGTCAGACAGGGGCCGGAGAGGTGGCTACACCTTC
TRBJ1-6,TRBV12-5,-,-,CASGLVRVNSPLHF,TGTGCTAGTGGTTTGGTCAGGGTTAATTCACCCCTCCACTTT
TRBJ2-1,TRBV7-2,TRBD2,-,CASSTAAGLAGGQFF,TGTGCCAGCAGCACCGCAGCGGGTCTAGCGGGGGGGCAGTTCTTC
TRBJ1-2,TRBV29-1,-,-,CSVYAGTNYGYTF,TGCAGCGTGTATGCCGGGACAAACTATGGCTACACCTTC
TRBJ2-1,TRBV4-2,TRBD1,-,CASSQEGTGAYNEQFF,TGTGCCAGCAGCCAAGAAGGGACAGGGGCCTACAATGAGCAGTTCTTC
TRBJ2-1,TRBV12-5,TRBD2,-,CASGMSGGYNEQFF,TGTGCTAGTGGGATGAGCGGGGGATACAATGAGCAGTTCTTC
TRBJ2-7,TRBV27,-,few,CASNTGGGPVYEQYF,TGTGCCAGCAACACCGGCGGAGGTCCGGTATACGAGCAGTACTTC
TRBJ2-7,TRBV6-2/TRBV6-3,TRBD2,-,CASSPYLAGGRNEQYF,TGTGCCAGCAGCCCCTACCTAGCGGGAGGGCGGAATGAGCAGTACTTC
TRBJ2-1,TRBV12-3/TRBV12-4,TRBD2,-,CASSPYHLAGGQDEQFF,TGTGCCAGCAGTCCTTACCACCTAGCGGGGGGACAGGATGAGCAGTTCTTC
TRBJ2-1,TRBV5-6,TRBD1,-,CASSVDRAVTYDEQFF,TGTGCCAGCAGCGTGGACAGGGCAGTCACCTACGATGAGCAGTTCTTC
TRBJ1-4,TRBV2,-,many,CASTGQTATNEKLFF,TGTGCCAGCACTGGACAAACGGCAACTAATGAAAAACTGTTTTTT
TRBJ1-2,TRBV12-3/TRBV12-4,-,-,CASSFGRIYTF,TGTGCCAGCAGTTTCGGACGGATCTACACCTTC